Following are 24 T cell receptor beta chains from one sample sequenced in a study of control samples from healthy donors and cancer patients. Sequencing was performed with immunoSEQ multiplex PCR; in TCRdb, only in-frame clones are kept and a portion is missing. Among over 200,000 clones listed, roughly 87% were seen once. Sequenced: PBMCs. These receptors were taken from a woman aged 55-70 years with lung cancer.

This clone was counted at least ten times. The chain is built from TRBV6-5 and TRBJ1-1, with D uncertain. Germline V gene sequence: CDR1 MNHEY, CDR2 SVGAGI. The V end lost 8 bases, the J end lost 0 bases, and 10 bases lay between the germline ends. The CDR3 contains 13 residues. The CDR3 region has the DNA TGTGCCAGCCAAGGACTCTTGAACACTGAAGCTTTCTTT. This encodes CASQGLLNTEAFF.

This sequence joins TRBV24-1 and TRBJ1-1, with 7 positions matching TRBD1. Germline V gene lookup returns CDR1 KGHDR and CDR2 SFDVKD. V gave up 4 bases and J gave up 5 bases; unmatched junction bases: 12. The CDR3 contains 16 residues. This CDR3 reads CATSDPFRGRGTEAFF. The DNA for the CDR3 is TGTGCCACCAGTGACCCGTTTAGGGGGCGAGGGACTGAAGCTTTCTTT.

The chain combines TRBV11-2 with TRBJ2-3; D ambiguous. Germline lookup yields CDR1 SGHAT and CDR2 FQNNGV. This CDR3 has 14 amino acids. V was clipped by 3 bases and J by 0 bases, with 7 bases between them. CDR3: CASSFGLSTDTQYF. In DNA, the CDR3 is TGTGCCAGCAGCTTTGGCCTTAGCACAGATACGCAGTATTTT.

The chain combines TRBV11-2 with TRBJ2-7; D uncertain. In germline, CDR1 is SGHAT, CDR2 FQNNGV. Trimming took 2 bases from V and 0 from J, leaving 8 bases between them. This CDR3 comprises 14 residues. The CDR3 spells CASSLQLGSYEQYF. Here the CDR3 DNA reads TGTGCCAGCAGCTTACAGTTGGGCTCCTACGAGCAGTACTTC. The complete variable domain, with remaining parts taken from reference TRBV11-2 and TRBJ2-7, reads EAGVAQSPRYKIIEKRQSVAFWCNPISGHATLYWYQQILGQGPKLLIQFQNNGVVDDSQLPKDRFSAERLKGVDSTLKIQPAKLEDSAVYLCASSLQLGSYEQYFGPGTRLTVT.

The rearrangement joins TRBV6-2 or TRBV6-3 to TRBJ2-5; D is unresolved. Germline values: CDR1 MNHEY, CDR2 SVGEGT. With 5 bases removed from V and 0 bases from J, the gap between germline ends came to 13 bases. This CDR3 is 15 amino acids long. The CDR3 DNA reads TGTGCCAGCAGTGACCGCACAGTTTACCAAGAGACCCAGTACTTC. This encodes CASSDRTVYQETQYF.

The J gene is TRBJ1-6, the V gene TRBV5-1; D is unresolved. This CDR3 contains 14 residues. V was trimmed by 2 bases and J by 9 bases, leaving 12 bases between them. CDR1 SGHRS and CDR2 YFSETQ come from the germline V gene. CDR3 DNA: TGCGCCAGCAGCTTCGACGCAGCCCCTTCACCCCTCCACTTT. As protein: CASSFDAAPSPLHF.

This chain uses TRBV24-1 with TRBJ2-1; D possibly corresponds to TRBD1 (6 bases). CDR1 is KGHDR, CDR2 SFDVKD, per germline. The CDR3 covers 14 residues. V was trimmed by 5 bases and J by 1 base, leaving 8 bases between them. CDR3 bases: TGTGCCACCAGTGGGACAGAATCCTACAATGAGCAGTTCTTC. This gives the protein CATSGTESYNEQFF.

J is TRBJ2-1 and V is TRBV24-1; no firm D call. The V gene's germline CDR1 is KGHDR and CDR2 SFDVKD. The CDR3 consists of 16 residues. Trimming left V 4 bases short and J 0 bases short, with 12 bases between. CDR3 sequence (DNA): TGTGCCACCAGTGAATCGACCGCAAGCTCCTACAATGAGCAGTTCTTC. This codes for CATSESTASSYNEQFF.

The CDR3 loop is CASSPDRGNEQFF. DNA of the CDR3: TGTGCCAGCAGCCCAGACAGGGGTAATGAGCAGTTCTTC. The V gene is TRBV12-3 or TRBV12-4, the J gene TRBJ2-1, with 8 bases that match TRBD1. Trimming at V came to 6 bases and at J to 7 bases, leaving 5 bases not matched to a gene. The CDR3 has 13 residues.

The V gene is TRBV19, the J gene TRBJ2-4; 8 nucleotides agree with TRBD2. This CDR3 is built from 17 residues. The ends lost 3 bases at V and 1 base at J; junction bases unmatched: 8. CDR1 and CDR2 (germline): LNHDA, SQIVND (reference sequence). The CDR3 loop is CASSIGGGQLAKNIQYF. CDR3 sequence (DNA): TGTGCCAGTAGTATTGGCGGGGGGCAATTGGCCAAAAACATTCAGTACTTC.

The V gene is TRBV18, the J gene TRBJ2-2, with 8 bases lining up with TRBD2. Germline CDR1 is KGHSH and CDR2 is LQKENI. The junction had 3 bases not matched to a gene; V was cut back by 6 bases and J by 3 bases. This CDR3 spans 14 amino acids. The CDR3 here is CASSLAGYTGELFF. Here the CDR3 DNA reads TGTGCCAGCTCCCTAGCGGGCTACACCGGGGAGCTGTTTTTT.

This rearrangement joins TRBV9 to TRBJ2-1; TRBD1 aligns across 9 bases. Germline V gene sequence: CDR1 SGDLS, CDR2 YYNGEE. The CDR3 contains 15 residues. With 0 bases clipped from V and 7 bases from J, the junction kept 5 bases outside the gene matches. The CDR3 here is CASSVAGQGRNEQFF. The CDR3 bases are TGTGCCAGCAGCGTAGCGGGACAGGGAAGAAATGAGCAGTTCTTC.

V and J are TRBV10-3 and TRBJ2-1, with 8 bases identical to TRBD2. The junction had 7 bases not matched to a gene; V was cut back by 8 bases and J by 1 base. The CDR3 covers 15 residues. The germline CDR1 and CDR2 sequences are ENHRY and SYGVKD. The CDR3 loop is CAIADGRGSYNEQFF. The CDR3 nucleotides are TGTGCCATCGCCGACGGGAGGGGGTCCTACAATGAGCAGTTCTTC.

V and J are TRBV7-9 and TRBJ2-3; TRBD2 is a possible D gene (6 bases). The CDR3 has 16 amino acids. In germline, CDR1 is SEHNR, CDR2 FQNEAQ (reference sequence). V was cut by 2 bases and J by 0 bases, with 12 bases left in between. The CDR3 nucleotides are TGTGCCAGCAGCTTATACCTCGGGACTAGCACAGATACGCAGTATTTT. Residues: CASSLYLGTSTDTQYF.

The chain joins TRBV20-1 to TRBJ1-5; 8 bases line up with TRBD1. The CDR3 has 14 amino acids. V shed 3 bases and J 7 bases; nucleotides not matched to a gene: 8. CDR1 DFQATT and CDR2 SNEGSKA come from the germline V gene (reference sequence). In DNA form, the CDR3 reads TGCAGTGCTAGTCCAGGGGGCGCGGGCCAGCCCCAGCATTTT. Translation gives CSASPGGAGQPQHF.

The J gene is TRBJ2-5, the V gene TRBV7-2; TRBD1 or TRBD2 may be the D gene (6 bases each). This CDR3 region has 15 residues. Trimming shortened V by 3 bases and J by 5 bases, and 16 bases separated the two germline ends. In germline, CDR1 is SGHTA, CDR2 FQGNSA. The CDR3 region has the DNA TGTGCCAGCAGCTTGGACGGAGTAGGGGGGGAGACCCAGTACTTC. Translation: CASSLDGVGGETQYF. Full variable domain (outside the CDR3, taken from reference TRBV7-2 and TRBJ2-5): GAGVSQSPSNKVTEKGKDVELRCDPISGHTALYWYRQSLGQGLEFLIYFQGNSAPDKSGLPSDRFSAERTGGSVSTLTIQRTQQEDSAVYLCASSLDGVGGETQYFGPGTRLLVL.

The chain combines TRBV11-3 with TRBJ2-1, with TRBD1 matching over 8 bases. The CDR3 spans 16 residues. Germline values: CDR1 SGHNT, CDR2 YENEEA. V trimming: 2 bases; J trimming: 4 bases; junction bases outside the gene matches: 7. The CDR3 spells CASSLSGTGGYNEQFF. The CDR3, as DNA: TGTGCCAGCAGCTTATCGGGGACAGGAGGATACAATGAGCAGTTCTTC.

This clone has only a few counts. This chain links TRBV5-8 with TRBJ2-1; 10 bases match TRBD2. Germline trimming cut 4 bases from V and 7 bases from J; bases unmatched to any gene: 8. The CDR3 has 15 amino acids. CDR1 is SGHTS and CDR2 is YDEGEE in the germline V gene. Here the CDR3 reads CASSILAGTMNEQFF. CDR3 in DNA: TGTGCCAGCAGCATACTAGCGGGAACGATGAATGAGCAGTTCTTC.

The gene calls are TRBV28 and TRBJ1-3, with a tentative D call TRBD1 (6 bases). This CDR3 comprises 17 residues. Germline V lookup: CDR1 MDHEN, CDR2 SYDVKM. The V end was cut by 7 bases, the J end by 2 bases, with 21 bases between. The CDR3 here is CASTSPALQGTGNTIYF. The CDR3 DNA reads TGTGCCAGCACCTCACCCGCCTTACAGGGAACTGGAAACACCATATATTTT. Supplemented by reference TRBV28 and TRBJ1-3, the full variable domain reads DVKVTQSSRYLVKRTGEKVFLECVQDMDHENMFWYRQDPGLGLRLIYFSYDVKMKEKGDIPEGYSVSREKKERFSLILESASTNQTSMYLCASTSPALQGTGNTIYFGEGSWLTVV.

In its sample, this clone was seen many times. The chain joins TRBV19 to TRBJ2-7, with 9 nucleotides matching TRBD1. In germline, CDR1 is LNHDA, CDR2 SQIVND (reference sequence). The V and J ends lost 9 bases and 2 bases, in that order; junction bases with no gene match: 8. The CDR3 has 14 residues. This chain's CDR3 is CASQTGTGPYEQYF. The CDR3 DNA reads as TGTGCCAGCCAAACCGGGACAGGGCCCTACGAGCAGTACTTC.

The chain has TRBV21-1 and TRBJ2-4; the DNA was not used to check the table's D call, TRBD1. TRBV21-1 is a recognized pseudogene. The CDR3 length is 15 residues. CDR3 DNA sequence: TGTGCCAGCGGGAGAGACAGGGCGAATCTAAACATTCAGTACTTC. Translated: CASGRDRANLNIQYF.

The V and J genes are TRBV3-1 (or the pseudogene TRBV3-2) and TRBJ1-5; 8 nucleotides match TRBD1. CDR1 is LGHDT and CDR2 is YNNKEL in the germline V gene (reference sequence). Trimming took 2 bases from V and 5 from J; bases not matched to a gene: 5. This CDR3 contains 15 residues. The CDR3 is CASSQFNRGDQPQHF. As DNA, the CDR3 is TGTGCCAGCAGCCAATTTAACAGGGGGGATCAGCCCCAGCATTTT.

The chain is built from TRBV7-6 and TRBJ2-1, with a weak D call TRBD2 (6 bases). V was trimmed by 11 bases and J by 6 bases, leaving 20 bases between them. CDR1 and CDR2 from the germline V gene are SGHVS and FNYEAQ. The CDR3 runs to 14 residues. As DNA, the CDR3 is TGTGCCTCCGGGGGTCTAGCTTTGGGCAATGAGCAGTTCTTC. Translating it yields CASGGLALGNEQFF. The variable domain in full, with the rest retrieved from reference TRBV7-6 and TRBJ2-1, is GAGVSQSPRYKVTKRGQDVALRCDPISGHVSLYWYRQALGQGPEFLTYFNYEAQQDKSGLPNDRFSAERPEGSISTLTIQRTEQRDSAMYRCASGGLALGNEQFFGPGTRLTVL.

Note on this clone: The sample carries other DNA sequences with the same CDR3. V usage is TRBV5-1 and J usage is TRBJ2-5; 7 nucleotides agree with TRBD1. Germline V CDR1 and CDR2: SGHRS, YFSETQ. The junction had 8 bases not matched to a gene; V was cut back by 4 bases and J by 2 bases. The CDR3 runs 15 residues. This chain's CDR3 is CASSTGQGVQETQYF. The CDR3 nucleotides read TGCGCCAGCAGCACAGGGCAGGGGGTGCAAGAGACCCAGTACTTC.